This T cell receptor (beta chain) stems from a study of blood T cell repertoires in COVID-19. Study background: Sites across the United States, Italy and Spain contributed samples from acute and convalescent COVID-19. PBMCs, B-cell-depleted T cells, or T cells were the source of the cDNA or gDNA that made up the material.

As processed by the authors: Reference gene primer amplification in the assay estimated nucleated cell counts. Data came from immunoSEQ multiplex PCR; TCRdb stores just in-frame clones and leaves some out. That table gives V, J and clone size, and the DNA gave D and trimming. Of some 60,000 clones in the sample, roughly 85% were seen once. V gave up 6 bases and J gave up 4 bases; unmatched junction bases: 8. The CDR3 length is 15 residues. CDR1 and CDR2 from the germline V gene are SNHLY and FYNNEI. The sequence was collected from a human donor in a cohort sampled during active COVID-19. The specimen was peripheral blood. V is TRBV2 and J is TRBJ2-5, with 10 positions matching TRBD1. This chain's CDR3 is CASRLDRGRLETQYF. In nucleotides, the CDR3 is TGTGCCAGCAGACTTGACAGGGGGCGTTTAGAGACCCAGTACTTC.